This is a list of T cell receptor beta chains from one sample in a study of T cell responses to AZD1222 COVID-19 vaccine. The table came from immunoSEQ multiplex PCR; TCRdb's copy has only in-frame clones and leaves some out. The table includes hundreds of thousands of clones, about 93% detected once. The specimen was peripheral blood, collected on day 0 of MenACWY control vaccination. These receptors originate from an adult in good health. CDR3s include the opening cysteine and the closing phenylalanine or tryptophan. D genes are given only for firm matches.

D	V	J	CDR3	DNA
NA	TRBV27	TRBJ2-1	CASSLSPGWGYNEQFF	TGTGCCAGCAGTTTATCGCCGGGGTGGGGGTACAATGAGCAGTTCTTC
NA	TRBV10-1	TRBJ2-7	CASSESKRGVEQYF	TGCGCCAGCAGTGAGTCTAAGAGAGGGGTCGAGCAGTACTTC
NA	TRBV5-4	TRBJ1-2	CASSLDRLDSGARYTF	TGTGCCAGCAGCTTGGACAGGCTGGACTCCGGGGCGCGCTACACCTTC
NA	TRBV5-6	TRBJ1-2	CASSTGWDGYTF	TGTGCCAGCAGCACAGGGTGGGATGGCTACACCTTC
NA	TRBV18	TRBJ1-5	CASSPPGPNDRAQHF	TGTGCCAGCTCACCACCAGGGCCGAATGATCGGGCCCAGCATTTT
NA	TRBV18	TRBJ1-6	CASSPMAYNSPLHF	TGTGCCAGCTCACCTATGGCCTATAATTCACCCCTCCACTTT
NA	TRBV3-1/TRBV3-2	TRBJ2-2	CASSPGIPGPTGELFF	TGTGCCAGCAGCCCAGGCATACCAGGGCCTACCGGGGAGCTGTTTTTT
NA	TRBV3-1/TRBV3-2	TRBJ1-1	CASSQGYAAAFF	TGTGCCAGCAGCCAAGGGTATGCAGCAGCTTTCTTT
NA	TRBV18	TRBJ1-2	CASSTRQTNYGYTF	TGTGCCAGCTCAACCCGACAGACTAACTATGGCTACACCTTC
NA	TRBV7-8	TRBJ1-2	CASSSTGIYNYGYTF	TGTGCCAGCAGCTCTACAGGGATCTACAACTATGGCTACACCTTC